What follows are 21 T cell receptor beta chains derived from one specimen sequenced in a study of PD-1 blockade in classical Hodgkin lymphoma. This sample's time point: newly diagnosed, previously untreated cHL patient sample. Here immunoSEQ multiplex PCR was the method, and the copy in TCRdb shows in-frame clones only, minus some. The sample consists of 47,000 or so clones, roughly 90% of them appearing once. Sequences were obtained from peripheral blood mononuclear cells (PBMCs). Receptor source: a human donor with classical Hodgkin lymphoma.

The V call is TRBV6-6, the J call TRBJ2-2, with a weak D call TRBD2 (5 bases). CDR3 size: 16 residues. With 2 bases removed from V and 6 bases from J, the gap between germline ends came to 16 bases. Germline V lookup: CDR1 MNHNY, CDR2 SVGAGI (reference sequence). CDR3 residues: CASSYSPRGSAGELFF. The CDR3, as DNA: TGTGCCAGCAGTTACAGCCCCCGGGGTTCCGCCGGGGAGCTGTTTTTT.

V is TRBV27 and J is TRBJ1-3; weak D call: TRBD1 (6 bases). Germline CDR1 reads MNHEY; CDR2 reads SMNVEV (reference sequence). There are 13 residues in the CDR3. Between the trimmed V and J ends, which lost 7 bases and 3 bases, there was a span of 10 bases. The CDR3 here is CASIQGNGNTIYF. As DNA, the CDR3 is TGTGCCAGCATACAGGGAAATGGAAACACCATATATTTT.

V and J are TRBV27 and TRBJ2-1, with TRBD2 identical over 8 bases. Germline CDR1 MNHEY, CDR2 SMNVEV (reference sequence). The CDR3 runs to 14 residues. V was clipped by 4 bases and J by 3 bases; unmatched bases: 2. CDR3 nucleotides: TGTGCCAGCAGTTCCGGGACTAGCTACAATGAGCAGTTCTTC. Its protein is CASSSGTSYNEQFF.

The CDR3 protein is CASSPDRGYSGANVLTF. In DNA form, the CDR3 reads TGTGCCAGCAGCCCGGACAGGGGGTACTCTGGGGCCAACGTCCTGACTTTC. The chain links TRBV7-7 to TRBJ2-6, with 10 positions matching TRBD1. CDR1 and CDR2 (germline): SSHAT, FNYEAQ (reference sequence). V gave up 5 bases and J gave up 0 bases; unmatched junction bases: 4. CDR3 length: 17 amino acids.

V is TRBV30 and J is TRBJ1-1, with a weak D call TRBD1 (5 bases). Germline lookup yields CDR1 GTSNPN and CDR2 SVGIG (reference sequence). The CDR3 covers 13 residues. V gave up 3 bases and J gave up 1 base, with 9 bases separating them. The CDR3 protein is CAWSPTANTEAFF. CDR3 coding DNA: TGTGCCTGGAGCCCGACAGCGAACACTGAAGCTTTCTTT.

The rearrangement links TRBV7-8 to TRBJ2-3, with 8 bases fitting TRBD2. The germline V gene encodes CDR1 SGHVS and CDR2 FQNEAQ. The CDR3 spans 16 residues. The J segment lost 5 bases and the V segment lost 7 bases, leaving 14 bases of the junction unmatched. The CDR3 reads CASKIGSGISRDTQYF. The CDR3 bases are TGTGCCAGCAAAATAGGTAGCGGGATATCCCGAGATACGCAGTATTTT.

V is TRBV28 and J is TRBJ1-5, with D uncertain. CDR3 size: 13 residues. From germline, CDR1 is MDHEN and CDR2 SYDVKM. V was shortened by 6 bases and J by 6 bases, with 12 bases between the two germline ends. The CDR3 DNA follows: TGTGCCAGCAGGAATGGGAGGACTCAGCCCCAGCATTTT. Protein: CASRNGRTQPQHF.

The V gene is TRBV11-3, the J gene TRBJ2-7, with TRBD1 matching over 9 bases. The CDR3 is made up of 14 amino acids. Germline V lookup: CDR1 SGHNT, CDR2 YENEEA. The ends lost 5 bases at V and 5 bases at J; junction bases unmatched: 7. The CDR3: CASSRTGTGNEQYF. The DNA of the CDR3 is TGTGCCAGCAGCCGGACCGGGACAGGGAACGAGCAGTACTTC.

The chain combines TRBV7-8 with TRBJ2-1; 8 positions agree with TRBD2. The germline V gene encodes CDR1 SGHVS and CDR2 FQNEAQ. V lost 1 base to trimming and J lost 3 bases; unmatched junction nucleotides: 2. This CDR3 has 15 amino acids. CDR3 region: CASSLEAGVYNEQFF. The DNA of the CDR3 is TGTGCCAGCAGCTTAGAAGCGGGGGTCTACAATGAGCAGTTCTTC.

The gene calls are TRBV25-1 and TRBJ1-1; D is uncertain. The CDR3 length is 16 residues. Per the germline V gene, CDR1 is MGHDK and CDR2 is SYGVNS. Trimming stripped 2 bases from V and 3 bases from J, with 16 bases between. The CDR3 region is CASSEMGGVTHTEAFF. CDR3 bases: TGTGCCAGCAGTGAAATGGGCGGAGTGACCCACACTGAAGCTTTCTTT.

The V and J genes are TRBV28 and TRBJ1-2; D is unresolved. CDR1 is MDHEN and CDR2 is SYDVKM in the germline V gene. CDR3 size: 13 residues. V gave up 2 bases and J gave up 7 bases, with 11 bases separating them. The CDR3, as DNA: TGTGCCAGCAGTTTAAGGGCAGCGGGTGGCTACACCTTC. This encodes CASSLRAAGGYTF.

This CDR3 reads CASSREGNQPQHF. CDR3 sequence (DNA): TGTGCCAGCAGCCGAGAGGGAAATCAGCCCCAGCATTTT. The chain recombines TRBV11-2 with TRBJ1-5; the D is unclear. V was pared by 5 bases and J by 4 bases, with 9 bases between. Germline-derived CDR1 and CDR2 are SGHAT and FQNNGV. The CDR3 runs 13 residues.

J is TRBJ2-1 and V is TRBV25-1; TRBD1 agrees at 7 bases. The CDR3 is 15 residues long. V gave up 4 bases and J gave up 2 bases; unmatched junction bases: 5. Germline CDR1 reads MGHDK; CDR2 reads SYGVNS. This chain's CDR3 is CASSGPGTAYNEQFF. Written as DNA, the CDR3 is TGTGCCAGCAGTGGGCCCGGGACAGCCTACAATGAGCAGTTCTTC.

The chain couples TRBV10-3 to TRBJ2-3, with 7 bases identical to TRBD2. The V gene's germline CDR1 is ENHRY and CDR2 SYGVKD. CDR3 length equals 16 residues. Germline trimming cut 3 bases from V and 2 bases from J; bases unmatched to any gene: 8. The CDR3 loop is CAISEWLAESTDTQYF. The CDR3 bases are TGTGCCATCAGTGAATGGCTAGCGGAGTCCACAGATACGCAGTATTTT.

The V call is TRBV19, the J call TRBJ1-3; 8 bases map to TRBD1. The CDR3 covers 17 residues. V dropped 5 bases and J dropped 2; count of bases not matched to a gene: 11. The germline gives CDR1 LNHDA, CDR2 SQIVND (reference sequence). The CDR3 nucleotides are TGTGCCAGTAGTGCCTGGACAGGGTATCGGACTGGAAACACCATATATTTT. It encodes CASSAWTGYRTGNTIYF.

The chain uses TRBV19 and TRBJ2-1; TRBD2 matches at 9 bases. The V gene end was trimmed by 6 bases and the J gene end by 5 bases; junction bases not matched to a gene: 5. Per germline, CDR1 LNHDA and CDR2 SQIVND (reference sequence). This CDR3 spans 14 amino acids. The CDR3 reads CASRRLAEDNEQFF. The CDR3 DNA reads TGTGCCAGTAGGCGACTAGCGGAAGACAATGAGCAGTTCTTC.

This clone was counted a few times. This chain connects TRBV4-1 to TRBJ1-5; D unresolved. In germline, CDR1 is MGHRA, CDR2 YSYEKL. The CDR3 sequence is 14 residues long. Trimming took off 3 bases at V and 4 bases at J, with 10 bases between the two ends. The CDR3 region is CASSHRQDNQPQHF. In nucleotides, the CDR3 is TGCGCCAGCAGCCATAGGCAGGATAATCAGCCCCAGCATTTT.

The rearrangement links TRBV5-4 to TRBJ2-2, with 8 bases identical to TRBD1. The ends lost 3 bases at V and 3 bases at J; junction bases unmatched: 4. Germline values: CDR1 SGHNT, CDR2 YYREEE (reference sequence). There are 15 residues in the CDR3. The CDR3 sequence is CASSSGQGYTGELFF. CDR3 nucleotide sequence: TGTGCCAGCAGCTCAGGACAGGGATACACCGGGGAGCTGTTTTTT.

This sequence joins TRBV4-2 and TRBJ2-2; 9 nucleotides line up with TRBD2. The germline CDR1 and CDR2 sequences are LGHNA and YNFKEQ. This CDR3 has 17 amino acids. The V segment lost 1 base and the J segment 2 bases; nucleotides outside the gene matches: 5. As DNA, the CDR3 is TGTGCCAGCAGCCAAGTAGAGCTAGCGGGAAACACCGGGGAGCTGTTTTTT. Translating gives CASSQVELAGNTGELFF.

The rearrangement uses TRBV2 and TRBJ1-2; 8 bases are shared with TRBD1. Per germline, CDR1 SNHLY and CDR2 FYNNEI. The ends lost 8 bases at V and 5 bases at J; junction bases unmatched: 16. The CDR3 contains 16 residues. CDR3 sequence (DNA): TGTGCCAGCCATTTAGACCGGGACAGGACCACGTATGGCTACACCTTC. As protein: CASHLDRDRTTYGYTF.

As regards this clone: The germline gene is not matched at one end of the junction; a read error may be the cause. The chain is built from TRBV6-5 and TRBJ2-5, with D uncertain. The CDR3 runs 13 residues. Looked up from germline, CDR1 is MNHEY and CDR2 is SVGAGI. The CDR3 is CASSYSHQETQYF. In DNA form, the CDR3 reads TGTGCCAGCAGTTACTCTCACCAGGAGACCCAGTACTTC.